One sample yielded the 17 T cell receptor beta chains listed below, sequenced in a study of CD8+CD57+ T cells in acquired aplastic anemia. Before being chosen for sequencing, patients had shown CD8+CD57+ cell expansion by flow cytometry. Template material for TCR beta VDJ and CDR3 profiling consisted of genomic DNA. TCRdb processed the reads anew with MiXCR; each CDR3 protein has one entry. The table lists 120,000 or so distinct CDR3 sequences, about 40% of them singletons. Material for sequencing was sorted CD4+, CD8+, or CD8+CD57+ T cells (not recorded which) from PBMCs. Receptors were obtained from a human donor with aplastic anemia.

The chain recombines TRBV10-2 with TRBJ2-7; D tentatively reads TRBD1 or TRBD2 (6 bases each). Germline V gene data show CDR1 as WSHSY and CDR2 as SAAADI. Trimming shortened V by 0 bases and J by 4 bases, and 10 bases separated the two germline ends. The CDR3 has 14 amino acids. The CDR3 spells CASSESRGAYEQYF. In nucleotides, the CDR3 is TGCGCCAGCAGTGAGTCGAGGGGGGCATACGAGCAGTACTTC.

This clonotype has ten or more counts. One junction end does not reproduce the germline sequence, and a read error may be involved. The rearrangement uses TRBV7-9 and TRBJ1-1; the match to TRBD1 covers 8 bases. CDR1 is SEHNR, CDR2 FQNEAQ, per germline (reference sequence). The CDR3 has 11 amino acids. CDR3 bases: TGTGCCAGCAGCGACAGGGGAGAACCCCTCTTT. Its protein is CASSDRGEPLF.

This clonotype was counted many times. This rearrangement joins TRBV19 to TRBJ1-1; 9 positions match TRBD1. Germline V lookup: CDR1 LNHDA, CDR2 SQIVND (reference sequence). The CDR3 runs 15 residues. Trimming at V came to 6 bases and at J to 4 bases, leaving 9 bases not matched to a gene. The CDR3 sequence is CASRRDRVRSTEAFF. As DNA, the CDR3 is TGTGCCAGTAGGCGGGACAGGGTTCGGAGCACTGAAGCTTTCTTT.

In its sample, this clonotype was seen once. This may be a read error, as it is one base from a much larger clone. This sequence joins TRBV5-4 and TRBJ1-2, with D perhaps TRBD1 (6 bases). Germline V gene lookup returns CDR1 SGHNT and CDR2 YYREEE (reference sequence). This CDR3 comprises 13 residues. The germline V and J ends were trimmed by 2 bases and 6 bases, with 11 bases remaining between them. CDR3 sequence (DNA): TGTGCCAGCAGCTTATGGGGGGCGGATGGCTACACCTTC. Its translation is CASSLWGADGYTF.

This clonotype was counted between two and nine times. CDR3 in DNA: TGTGCCAGTAGTATAGGGACAGTTAGCAATCAGCCCCAGCATTTT. Its translation: CASSIGTVSNQPQHF. V gene TRBV19 combines with J gene TRBJ1-5; D may be TRBD1 (6 bases). The CDR3 is 15 residues long. Trimming stripped 1 base from V and 0 bases from J, with 7 bases between. Germline V CDR1 and CDR2: LNHDA, SQIVND (reference sequence). The entire variable domain, with the rest obtained from reference TRBV19 and TRBJ1-5, is as follows: DGGITQSPKYLFRKEGQNVTLSCEQNLNHDAMYWYRQDPGQGLRLIYYSQIVNDFQKGDIAEGYSVSREKKESFPLTVTSAQKNPTAFYLCASSIGTVSNQPQHFGDGTRLSIL.

Ten or more counts support this clonotype. This sequence joins TRBV15 and TRBJ2-7; no firm D call. The V end lost 0 bases, the J end lost 1 base, and 10 bases lay between the germline ends. The CDR3 has 15 residues. Looked up from germline, CDR1 is LNHNV and CDR2 is YYDKDF (reference sequence). The CDR3 protein is CATSRDSPGSYEQYF. CDR3 DNA sequence: TGTGCCACCAGCAGAGATAGCCCAGGATCCTACGAGCAGTACTTC.

This clonotype was detected many times. The gene calls are TRBV6-1 and TRBJ2-2, with TRBD1 as a possible D gene (5 bases). The V gene lost 4 bases and the J gene lost 6 bases, with 9 bases spanning the gap. The CDR3 covers 13 residues. Germline CDR1 and CDR2: MNHNS and SASEGT. This CDR3 is CASSGSGSGELFF. DNA of the CDR3: TGTGCCAGCAGTGGATCAGGGTCCGGGGAGCTGTTTTTT.

The sample holds many counts of this clonotype. The chain recombines TRBV20-1 with TRBJ1-4; weak D call: TRBD1 (5 bases). The CDR3 consists of 12 residues. Germline loops: CDR1 DFQATT, CDR2 SNEGSKA (reference sequence). Trimming removed 3 bases at V and 3 bases at J, with 5 bases between. In DNA, the CDR3 is TGCAGTGCTAGGGGGGCTAATGAAAAACTGTTTTTT. Protein product: CSARGANEKLFF.

This clonotype was seen at least ten times. The chain joins TRBV5-1 to TRBJ1-2, with D hard to call. Trimming cost V 0 bases and J 7 bases, with 16 bases left between them. The CDR3 length is 15 residues. Germline V gene sequence: CDR1 SGHRS, CDR2 YFSETQ. The CDR3 loop is CASSLEAGSLAGYTF. The CDR3 DNA sequence: TGCGCCAGCAGCTTGGAAGCGGGGTCCCTAGCTGGCTACACCTTC. The complete variable domain, with remaining parts taken from reference TRBV5-1 and TRBJ1-2, reads KAGVTQTPRYLIKTRGQQVTLSCSPISGHRSVSWYQQTPGQGLQFLFEYFSETQRNKGNFPGRFSGRQFSNSRSEMNVSTLELGDSALYLCASSLEAGSLAGYTFGSGTRLTVV.

This clonotype came up many times. V and J are TRBV5-1 and TRBJ2-7, with D unresolved. CDR1 and CDR2 from the germline V gene are SGHRS and YFSETQ. The CDR3 runs 13 residues. The V gene lost 3 bases and the J gene lost 3 bases, with 10 bases spanning the gap. CDR3 sequence: CASSSETNYEQYF. CDR3 sequence (DNA): TGCGCCAGCAGCTCCGAGACAAACTACGAGCAGTACTTC.

The genes are TRBV9 and TRBJ1-1; D ambiguous. The V end was cut by 7 bases, the J end by 11 bases, with 6 bases between. Germline CDR1 and CDR2: SGDLS and YYNGEE. The CDR3 covers 8 residues. CDR3 DNA sequence: TGTGCCAGCCCTGCGGCTTTCTTT. It yields the protein CASPAAFF.

This clonotype was found many times. CDR3 residues: CASRQLLNTGELFF. The CDR3, as DNA: TGCGCCAGCAGACAACTTTTGAACACCGGGGAGCTGTTTTTT. This chain joins TRBV10-1 and TRBJ2-2; D gene uncertain. Germline V gene sequence: CDR1 WNHNN, CDR2 SYGVQD (reference sequence). The CDR3 is 14 amino acids. V shed 6 bases and J shed 1 base, with 9 bases lying between them.

This clonotype appeared a single time. This sequence joins TRBV10-2 and TRBJ1-2; D not certain. CDR1 is WSHSY and CDR2 is SAAADI in the germline V gene. V was clipped by 0 bases and J by 12 bases, with 17 bases between them. The CDR3 runs 14 residues. The CDR3 here is CASSESSGHSGNTF. The CDR3 region has the DNA TGCGCCAGCAGTGAGTCATCCGGCCACTCTGGAAACACCTTC.

Worth noting for this clonotype: Since a much larger clone is just one base distant, this may be a read error. The rearrangement links TRBV2 to TRBJ2-7; D is unresolved. The germline CDR1 and CDR2 sequences are SNHLY and FYNNEI. The V end was cut by 4 bases, the J end by 4 bases, with 11 bases between. The CDR3 has 13 residues. The CDR3 loop reads CASSGDLFYEQYF. The CDR3 DNA is TGTGCCAGCAGTGGAGACTTATTTTACGAGCAGTACTTC.

As concerns this clonotype: A read error is likely, as this CDR3 ends without the conserved phenylalanine or tryptophan. The V gene is TRBV10-2, the J gene TRBJ2-7, with D unresolved. Germline V lookup: CDR1 WSHSY, CDR2 SAAADI. This CDR3 has 15 residues. The V end lost 5 bases, the J end lost 4 bases, and 18 bases lay between the germline ends. This CDR3 is CASSYSSGRSYEQYL. DNA of the CDR3: TGCGCCAGCAGTTACTCGTCTGGCAGGAGTTACGAGCAGTACCTC.

In its sample, this clonotype was seen a few times. The CDR3 sequence: CASSSRGFQGGSEAFF. The CDR3 DNA sequence: TGTGCCAGCAGCTCCAGAGGGTTCCAAGGGGGCTCTGAAGCTTTCTTT. This chain links TRBV3-1 with TRBJ1-1; 7 bases are a match to TRBD1. The CDR3 covers 16 residues. V lost 5 bases and J lost 6; bases outside the gene matches: 15. CDR1 is LGHDT and CDR2 is YNNKEL in the germline V gene (reference sequence).

As to this clonotype: With a much larger clone just one base away, this may be a read error. Likely a read error: the CDR3 ends without its conserved phenylalanine or tryptophan. The V and J genes are TRBV12-3 or TRBV12-4 and TRBJ1-2; 7 nucleotides agree with TRBD1. CDR3 length: 14 residues. J gave up 5 bases and V 5 bases, and 8 bases lay outside the gene matches. This CDR3 reads CASSQRDSYYGYTL. CDR3 sequence (DNA): TGTGCCAGCAGTCAGAGGGACAGCTATTATGGCTACACCCTC.